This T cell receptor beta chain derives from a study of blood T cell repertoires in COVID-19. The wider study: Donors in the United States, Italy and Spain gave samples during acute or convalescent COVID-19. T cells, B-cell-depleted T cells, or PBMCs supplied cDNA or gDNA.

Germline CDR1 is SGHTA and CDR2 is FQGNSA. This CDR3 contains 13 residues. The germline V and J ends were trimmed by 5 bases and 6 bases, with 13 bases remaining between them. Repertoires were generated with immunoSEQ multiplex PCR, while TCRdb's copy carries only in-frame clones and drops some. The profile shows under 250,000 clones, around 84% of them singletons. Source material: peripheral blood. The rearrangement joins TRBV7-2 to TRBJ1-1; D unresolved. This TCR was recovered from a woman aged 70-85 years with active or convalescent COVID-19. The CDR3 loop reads CASSERGSSEAFF. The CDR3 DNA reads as TGTGCCAGCAGCGAGCGAGGGAGCTCTGAAGCTTTCTTT.